This T cell receptor beta chain was observed in a study of T cell responses to AZD1222 COVID-19 vaccine. Points from the study as a whole: Donors were chiefly white British, with a greater number of females, and clonal diversity was perhaps underestimated. Scientists sampled the repertoires only once the peak T cell response had passed. Mapped onto spike, vaccine-associated CD4 TCRs spanned it and were dominant at 160-218 and 743-854.

Germline V gene data show CDR1 as SGHRS and CDR2 as YFSETQ. Between the trimmed V and J ends, which lost 9 bases and 4 bases, there was a span of 16 bases. CDR3 size: 13 residues. Combined were second doses at about 4 or about 12 weeks. This table comes from immunoSEQ multiplex PCR, and its TCRdb copy is limited to in-frame clones, with some not included. Of some 150,000 clones in the sample, approximately 88% are singletons; the top ten hold around 4.5%. Remarks on this clone: Its matching antigen is unknown.

This specimen consisted of peripheral blood, obtained 28 days after the second AZD1222 dose. The gene calls are TRBV5-1 and TRBJ1-1; D perhaps matches TRBD1 (5 bases). This sequence was found in an adult who received the AZD1222 COVID-19 vaccine. CDR3 residues: CATRTGVGTEAFF. As DNA, the CDR3 is TGCGCCACCAGGACGGGGGTTGGCACTGAAGCTTTCTTT.